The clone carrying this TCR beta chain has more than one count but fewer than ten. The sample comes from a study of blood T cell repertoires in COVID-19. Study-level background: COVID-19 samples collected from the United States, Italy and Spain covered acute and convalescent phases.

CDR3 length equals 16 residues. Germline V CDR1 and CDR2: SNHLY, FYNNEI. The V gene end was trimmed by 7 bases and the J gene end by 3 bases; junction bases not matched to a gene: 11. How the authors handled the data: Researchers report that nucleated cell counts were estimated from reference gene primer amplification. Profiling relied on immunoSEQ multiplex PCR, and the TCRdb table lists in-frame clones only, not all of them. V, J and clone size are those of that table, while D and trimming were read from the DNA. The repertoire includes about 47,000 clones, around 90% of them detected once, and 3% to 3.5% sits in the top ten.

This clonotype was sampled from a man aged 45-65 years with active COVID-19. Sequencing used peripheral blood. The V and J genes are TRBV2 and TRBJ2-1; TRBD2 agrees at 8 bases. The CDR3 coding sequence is TGTGCCAGCACTGGGGACATCGGGACTAGCTACAATGAGCAGTTCTTC. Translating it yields CASTGDIGTSYNEQFF. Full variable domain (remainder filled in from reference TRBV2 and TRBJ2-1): EPEVTQTPSHQVTQMGQEVILRCVPISNHLYFYWYRQILGQKVEFLVSFYNNEISEKSEIFDDQFSVERPDGSNFTLKIRSTKLEDSAMYFCASTGDIGTSYNEQFFGPGTRLTVL.